This entry lists 6 T cell receptor beta chains sequenced from one sample in a study of T cell responses to AZD1222 COVID-19 vaccine. Libraries were prepared by immunoSEQ multiplex PCR; TCRdb keeps only in-frame clonotypes and omits some of them. Among 95,000 to 150,000 clones listed, around 89% were seen once. The material sequenced was peripheral blood, taken on day 0 of MenACWY control vaccination. The receptors derive from an adult in good health.

This clone came up once. The rearrangement links TRBV6-1 to TRBJ2-3, with D perhaps TRBD1 (6 bases). The CDR3 has 17 residues. Germline CDR1 reads MNHNS; CDR2 reads SASEGT. V was clipped by 2 bases and J by 1 base, with 16 bases between them. CDR3 DNA: TGTGCCAGCAGTGAATATAAACAGGGCTTCGGCACAGATACGCAGTATTTT. It encodes CASSEYKQGFGTDTQYF.

About this clone itself: Additional DNA sequences in this sample encode the identical CDR3. The CDR3 loop is CASSLRTGGFNEQFF. Written as DNA, the CDR3 is TGCGCCAGCAGCTTAAGGACAGGGGGCTTCAATGAGCAGTTCTTC. The chain recombines TRBV5-1 with TRBJ2-1, with 11 nucleotides matching TRBD1. This CDR3 comprises 15 residues. Germline V lookup: CDR1 SGHRS, CDR2 YFSETQ. V lost 2 bases and J lost 6; bases outside the gene matches: 4.

V usage is TRBV7-9 and J usage is TRBJ2-7, with D unclear. Trimming stripped 3 bases from V and 5 bases from J, with 14 bases between. There are 14 residues in the CDR3. CDR1 and CDR2 (germline): SEHNR, FQNEAQ (reference sequence). CDR3 sequence reads: CASSFWTGLDEQYF. In DNA, the CDR3 is TGTGCCAGCAGCTTCTGGACCGGGCTCGACGAGCAGTACTTC.

The V and J genes are TRBV4-1 and TRBJ1-1; D unresolved. There are 15 residues in the CDR3. Looked up from germline, CDR1 is MGHRA and CDR2 is YSYEKL. V lost 1 base and J lost 7, with 16 bases in between. The DNA of the CDR3 is TGCGCCAGCAGCCAAGGTGCGTCGTGGCAGCGTGAAGCTTTCTTT. Translating it yields CASSQGASWQREAFF.

V usage is TRBV5-1 and J usage is TRBJ2-1, with 7 bases matching TRBD2. In germline, CDR1 is SGHRS, CDR2 YFSETQ. J lost 10 bases, V lost 0 bases, and 7 bases had no gene match. The CDR3 covers 14 residues. The CDR3 protein is CASSLERAGEEQFF. DNA for the CDR3: TGCGCCAGCAGCTTGGAAAGGGCGGGAGAGGAGCAGTTCTTC.

The table lists this clone with a count of one. The CDR3 DNA reads TGTGCCTGGAGTGGGGTGAGGGGACCCTATAGCAATCAGCCCCAGCATTTT. Amino acids: CAWSGVRGPYSNQPQHF. The V and J genes are TRBV30 and TRBJ1-5; possibly TRBD1 for D (5 bases). There are 17 residues in the CDR3. Trimming stripped 1 base from V and 0 bases from J, with 16 bases between. CDR1 GTSNPN and CDR2 SVGIG come from the germline V gene (reference sequence).